The rows below give T cell receptor beta chains drawn from one sample of a study of neurological immune-mediated disorders. One entry per CDR3 protein, called by TCRdb with MiXCR from the 5' RACE reads. The profile shows around 41,000 distinct CDR3 sequences, about 14% of them singletons. Sequenced material: CD4+ T cells from blood. The source of these receptors is a woman in her sixties with HTLV-1-associated myelopathy (HAM/TSP). Both conserved end residues are part of each CDR3. The D gene is left open where the match is weak. A clone size is listed for some rows: how often the clone was seen (once, few, many), or a class if it is expanded.

V: TRBV20-1; J: TRBJ2-7; size: many; D: NA; CDR3: CSARAGVRDYEQYF; DNA: TGCAGTGCTAGAGCAGGGGTTCGGGACTACGAGCAGTACTTC
V: TRBV20-1; J: TRBJ1-2; size: many; D: NA; CDR3: CSARRVLIGGVNYGYTF; DNA: TGCAGTGCTAGGCGGGTTTTGATAGGGGGAGTTAACTATGGCTACACCTTC
V: TRBV5-1; J: TRBJ2-5; size: many; D: NA; CDR3: CASSLLQATMKTQYF; DNA: TGCGCCAGCAGCTTGCTTCAGGCCACAATGAAGACCCAGTACTTC
V: TRBV4-1; J: TRBJ1-2; size: many; D: NA; CDR3: CASSHIGREHGYTF; DNA: TGCGCCAGCAGCCACATTGGGAGAGAACACGGCTACACCTTC
V: TRBV6-5; J: TRBJ1-1; size: many; D: TRBD1; CDR3: CASSRGLIVGDTEAFF; DNA: TGTGCCAGCAGCAGGGGGCTGATCGTCGGGGACACTGAAGCTTTCTTT
V: TRBV6-5; J: TRBJ2-3; size: NA; D: NA; CDR3: CASSYSKHGGLGQGTQYF; DNA: TGTGCCAGCAGTTACTCGAAACATGGGGGGTTAGGGCAGGGTACGCAGTATTTT
V: TRBV20-1; J: TRBJ1-2; size: many; D: NA; CDR3: CSASRGPVSGGYTF; DNA: TGCAGTGCTAGTCGGGGACCCGTCTCTGGTGGCTACACCTTC
V: TRBV5-1; J: TRBJ2-7; size: many; D: NA; CDR3: CASSLAVGNSYEQYF; DNA: TGCGCCAGCAGCTTGGCGGTAGGGAATTCCTACGAGCAGTACTTC
V: TRBV6-5; J: TRBJ1-1; size: many; D: NA; CDR3: CASSYADTNTEAFF; DNA: TGTGCCAGCAGTTACGCGGACACGAACACTGAAGCTTTCTTT
V: TRBV3-1; J: TRBJ2-5; size: many; D: NA; CDR3: CASSQGAQGTQYF; DNA: TGTGCCAGCAGCCAAGGAGCTCAGGGGACCCAGTACTTC
V: TRBV20-1; J: TRBJ1-1; size: NA; D: NA; CDR3: CSAFLVNTEAFF; DNA: TGCAGTGCTTTTTTAGTGAACACTGAAGCTTTCTTT
V: TRBV18; J: TRBJ2-2; size: many; D: TRBD1; CDR3: CASSPMDRGRHGELFF; DNA: TGTGCCAGCTCACCGATGGACAGGGGCCGTCACGGGGAGCTGTTTTTT
V: TRBV5-1; J: TRBJ2-5; size: many; D: TRBD2; CDR3: CASSLSTPTSGYQETQYF; DNA: TGCGCCAGCAGCTTGTCAACTCCGACTAGCGGTTACCAAGAGACCCAGTACTTC
V: TRBV5-4; J: TRBJ2-2; size: few; D: NA; CDR3: CASSRGVGTGELFF; DNA: TGTGCCAGCAGCCGGGGAGTGGGCACCGGGGAGCTGTTTTTT
V: TRBV7-8; J: TRBJ2-1; size: many; D: TRBD2; CDR3: CASSPRSSGGADIEFF; DNA: TGTGCCAGCAGCCCGCGCTCTAGCGGGGGGGCAGATATTGAGTTCTTC
V: TRBV6-5; J: TRBJ1-1; size: many; D: NA; CDR3: CASSYDFHLGGNTEAFF; DNA: TGTGCCAGCAGTTACGATTTTCACCTTGGAGGGAACACTGAAGCTTTCTTT
V: TRBV12-3/TRBV12-4; J: TRBJ2-2; size: many; D: TRBD2; CDR3: CASSLPSGGPQYTGELFF; DNA: TGTGCCAGCAGTTTGCCCAGCGGGGGGCCCCAGTACACCGGGGAGCTGTTTTTT
V: TRBV5-1; J: TRBJ1-1; size: NA; D: NA; CDR3: CASSRNEQGNTEAFF; DNA: TGCGCCAGCAGCAGAAACGAACAGGGGAACACTGAAGCTTTCTTT
V: TRBV5-1; J: TRBJ1-3; size: many; D: NA; CDR3: CASSLAGGDSGNTIYF; DNA: TGCGCCAGCAGCTTGGCCGGGGGAGACTCTGGAAACACCATATATTTT
V: TRBV7-9; J: TRBJ2-1; size: many; D: NA; CDR3: CASSLFGPRDNEQFF; DNA: TGTGCCAGCAGCTTATTTGGCCCCAGGGACAATGAGCAGTTCTTC
V: TRBV5-1; J: TRBJ2-3; size: many; D: NA; CDR3: CASSLEGRDSDTQYF; DNA: TGCGCCAGCAGCTTGGAAGGGCGGGATTCAGATACGCAGTATTTT
V: TRBV7-2; J: TRBJ1-5; size: many; D: NA; CDR3: CASSQAGHWQPQHF; DNA: TGTGCCAGCAGCCAGGCGGGACATTGGCAGCCCCAGCATTTT
V: TRBV2; J: TRBJ2-7; size: many; D: NA; CDR3: CVTTGGVGSSYEQYF; DNA: TGTGTCACTACCGGCGGAGTGGGCAGTTCCTACGAGCAGTACTTC
V: TRBV20-1; J: TRBJ2-3; size: many; D: NA; CDR3: CSGQDRTDTQYF; DNA: TGCAGTGGACAGGACCGCACAGATACGCAGTATTTT
V: TRBV7-8; J: TRBJ2-7; size: many; D: NA; CDR3: CASSLELSGYEQYF; DNA: TGTGCCAGCAGCTTAGAGCTGTCGGGCTACGAGCAGTACTTC
V: TRBV18; J: TRBJ2-2; size: many; D: NA; CDR3: CASSPQGHLTGELFF; DNA: TGTGCCAGCTCACCACAAGGACACCTGACCGGGGAGCTGTTTTTT
V: TRBV3-1; J: TRBJ2-2; size: NA; D: NA; CDR3: CASSQRENTGELFF; DNA: TGTGCCAGCAGCCAGAGGGAGAACACCGGGGAGCTGTTTTTT
V: TRBV3-1; J: TRBJ2-7; size: many; D: NA; CDR3: CASSSYWDAPYF; DNA: TGTGCCAGCAGCAGCTATTGGGACGCACCGTACTTC
V: TRBV15; J: TRBJ2-3; size: many; D: NA; CDR3: CATSRDDLIGTDTQYF; DNA: TGTGCCACCAGCAGAGATGACCTTATAGGGACAGATACGCAGTATTTT
V: TRBV5-1; J: TRBJ1-1; size: many; D: NA; CDR3: CASRNRGTEAFF; DNA: TGCGCCAGCAGGAATAGGGGTACTGAAGCTTTCTTT
V: TRBV5-1; J: TRBJ2-3; size: many; D: TRBD2; CDR3: CASSRTSGGSTSTDTQYF; DNA: TGCGCCAGCTCCCGGACTAGCGGGGGGTCCACCTCCACAGATACGCAGTATTTT
V: TRBV4-2; J: TRBJ2-2; size: many; D: NA; CDR3: CASSQDYGAGELFF; DNA: TGTGCCAGCAGCCAAGATTACGGGGCCGGGGAGCTGTTTTTT
V: TRBV10-3; J: TRBJ2-2; size: many; D: NA; CDR3: CATSSAGELFF; DNA: TGTGCCACCTCTAGTGCCGGGGAGCTGTTTTTT
V: TRBV5-1; J: TRBJ1-4; size: many; D: NA; CDR3: CASSLGPGRDEKLFF; DNA: TGCGCCAGCAGCTTGGGTCCAGGGCGTGATGAAAAACTGTTTTTT
V: TRBV20-1; J: TRBJ2-7; size: NA; D: NA; CDR3: CSASSPSGLGESYEQYF; DNA: TGCAGTGCTAGCTCACCTTCTGGGCTCGGAGAATCCTACGAGCAGTACTTC
V: TRBV5-6; J: TRBJ1-1; size: many; D: NA; CDR3: CASSLAVVTEAFF; DNA: TGTGCCAGCAGCTTGGCGGTGGTCACTGAAGCTTTCTTT
V: TRBV5-1; J: TRBJ1-2; size: many; D: NA; CDR3: CASSLKTGNYGYTF; DNA: TGCGCCAGCAGCTTGAAAACAGGGAACTATGGCTACACCTTC
V: TRBV6-9; J: TRBJ1-2; size: NA; D: NA; CDR3: CATPHRSLYGYTF; DNA: TGTGCCACCCCTCATCGGAGCCTCTATGGCTACACCTTC
V: TRBV5-1; J: TRBJ2-2; size: many; D: NA; CDR3: CASSLAGADTGELFF; DNA: TGCGCCAGCAGCTTGGCGGGGGCCGACACCGGGGAGCTGTTTTTT
V: TRBV20-1; J: TRBJ2-6; size: many; D: TRBD2; CDR3: CSARGALAGAGANVLTF; DNA: TGCAGTGCTAGGGGAGCGCTAGCGGGGGCAGGGGCCAACGTCCTGACTTTC
V: TRBV20-1; J: TRBJ2-3; size: NA; D: TRBD2; CDR3: CSASWLRGAGDTQYF; DNA: TGCAGTGCTTCCTGGCTGCGGGGGGCGGGGGATACGCAGTATTTT
V: TRBV28; J: TRBJ2-7; size: many; D: TRBD1; CDR3: CASSVRGRGEYF; DNA: TGTGCCAGCAGTGTCAGGGGGCGCGGGGAGTACTTC
V: TRBV29-1; J: TRBJ1-1; size: many; D: NA; CDR3: CSVGGAGSTEAFF; DNA: TGCAGCGTTGGAGGGGCAGGAAGCACTGAAGCTTTCTTT